The next 29 T cell receptor beta chains were all read from a single sample in a study of cytomegalovirus exposure and HLA in healthy donors (dated by TCRdb to 2015 to 2018). The library relied on the immunoSEQ multiplex PCR assay. For the multiplex PCR, a mixture combining 60 forward primers for TCR Vbeta segments and 13 reverse primers for TCR Jbeta segments was used. The table comes from immuneACCESS by way of TCRdb, which keeps in-frame sequences with V and J called. Part of the clones is missing from these tables; in studies checked, under half for an unresolved V gene and the rest for unknown reasons. The sample yields 140,000 to 150,000 clones; 70% to 85% were counted once. The ten largest clones add up to over 9.5% of the sample. The sample consisted of PBMCs. The receptors here all came from a woman aged 60-75 years in good health and CMV-seropositive.

The V call is TRBV6-1, the J call TRBJ2-6; TRBD1 agrees at 7 bases. V lost 5 bases and J lost 3; bases outside the gene matches: 1. In germline, CDR1 is MNHNS, CDR2 SASEGT. This CDR3 is built from 14 residues. The CDR3 protein is CASSWTGGANVLTF. The CDR3, as DNA: TGTGCCAGCAGTTGGACAGGTGGGGCCAACGTCCTGACTTTC.

The rearrangement uses TRBV29-1 and TRBJ2-7, with 9 bases that match TRBD2. The V gene's germline CDR1 is SQVTM and CDR2 ANQGSEA. This CDR3 is built from 13 residues. The V gene end was trimmed by 7 bases and the J gene end by 2 bases; junction bases not matched to a gene: 6. CDR3 residues: CSALTSGAYEQYF. The CDR3 DNA follows: TGCAGCGCCCTGACTAGCGGCGCCTACGAGCAGTACTTC.

This chain connects TRBV11-3 to TRBJ2-7; 9 nucleotides agree with TRBD1. The CDR3 has 14 residues. CDR1 SGHNT and CDR2 YENEEA come from the germline V gene. V lost 5 bases to trimming and J lost 5 bases; unmatched junction nucleotides: 7. The CDR3 sequence is CASSPGQGNDEQYF. In DNA form, the CDR3 reads TGTGCCAGCAGCCCTGGACAGGGGAACGACGAGCAGTACTTC.

The rearrangement uses TRBV7-6 and TRBJ2-7, with a tentative D call TRBD2 (6 bases). The CDR3 length is 16 residues. Per the germline V gene, CDR1 is SGHVS and CDR2 is FNYEAQ. Trimming removed 1 base from V and 5 bases from J, with 18 bases in between. This chain's CDR3 is CASSLGTTGAFDEQYF. CDR3 nucleotide sequence: TGTGCCAGCAGCTTAGGAACCACGGGAGCTTTCGACGAGCAGTACTTC. Filled out from reference TRBV7-6 and TRBJ2-7, the complete variable domain reads GAGVSQSPRYKVTKRGQDVALRCDPISGHVSLYWYRQALGQGPEFLTYFNYEAQQDKSGLPNDRFSAERPEGSISTLTIQRTEQRDSAMYRCASSLGTTGAFDEQYFGPGTRLTVT.

V is TRBV5-1 and J is TRBJ1-1, with D possibly matching TRBD1 (5 bases). The CDR3 consists of 15 residues. V lost 0 bases and J lost 4, with 13 bases in between. Germline V gene lookup returns CDR1 SGHRS and CDR2 YFSETQ. The CDR3: CASSLDRYGVTEAFF. CDR3 DNA: TGCGCCAGCAGCTTGGACAGGTACGGTGTCACTGAAGCTTTCTTT. The whole variable domain, filled in from reference TRBV5-1 and TRBJ1-1, reads KAGVTQTPRYLIKTRGQQVTLSCSPISGHRSVSWYQQTPGQGLQFLFEYFSETQRNKGNFPGRFSGRQFSNSRSEMNVSTLELGDSALYLCASSLDRYGVTEAFFGQGTRLTVV.

CDR3 amino acids: CASSRLAGGVDEQYF. DNA of the CDR3: TGTGCCAGCAGCCGACTAGCGGGAGGCGTCGACGAGCAGTACTTC. The V call is TRBV7-9, the J call TRBJ2-7, with 13 bases that match TRBD2. V was clipped by 5 bases and J by 5 bases; unmatched bases: 6. CDR3 length: 15 amino acids. Germline CDR1 and CDR2: SEHNR and FQNEAQ (reference sequence).

Remarks on this clone: At one end, the junction sequence differs from germline, possibly due to a read error. The V gene is TRBV7-2, the J gene TRBJ2-7, with a tentative D call TRBD2 (6 bases). CDR3 size: 12 residues. Germline values: CDR1 SGHTA, CDR2 FQGNSA. CDR3 amino acids: CASSLHGGRLNF. For the CDR3, the DNA is TGTGCCAGCAGCTTGCACGGGGGACGTTTGAACTTC.

The genes are TRBV4-1 and TRBJ2-7, with D maybe TRBD2 (7 bases). There are 15 residues in the CDR3. Trimming pared 3 bases from V and 1 base from J, leaving 13 bases between. From germline, CDR1 is MGHRA and CDR2 YSYEKL. The CDR3 nucleotides read TGCGCCAGCAGCCAGGGAGGGGGGGGTTCCTACGAGCAGTACTTC. It yields the protein CASSQGGGGSYEQYF.

J is TRBJ2-1 and V is TRBV10-3; D possibly corresponds to TRBD1 (6 bases). Germline V CDR1 and CDR2: ENHRY, SYGVKD. V was trimmed by 4 bases and J by 0 bases, leaving 13 bases between them. CDR3 size: 16 residues. CDR3 amino acids: CAISATSGHSYNEQFF. CDR3 sequence (DNA): TGTGCCATCAGTGCTACATCGGGACACTCCTACAATGAGCAGTTCTTC.

The V gene is TRBV28, the J gene TRBJ2-2, with D possibly matching TRBD2 (6 bases). The CDR3 contains 17 residues. CDR1 and CDR2 (germline): MDHEN, SYDVKM. Trimming took off 6 bases at V and 1 base at J, with 18 bases between the two ends. The CDR3 protein is CASSSPGLSRNTGELFF. For the CDR3, the DNA is TGTGCCAGCAGCTCACCGGGACTCTCGAGGAACACCGGGGAGCTGTTTTTT.

V usage is TRBV15 and J usage is TRBJ1-5; weak D call: TRBD1 (5 bases). V shed 2 bases and J shed 11 bases, with 10 bases lying between them. Germline lookup yields CDR1 LNHNV and CDR2 YYDKDF (reference sequence). This CDR3 spans 12 amino acids. CDR3 bases: TGTGCCACCAGCAGATACGTAGGGGCCCAGCATTTT. Translated: CATSRYVGAQHF.

The genes are TRBV10-3 and TRBJ1-4; TRBD1 matches at 8 bases. Germline trimming cut 10 bases from V and 7 bases from J; bases unmatched to any gene: 5. CDR1 and CDR2 (germline): ENHRY, SYGVKD. This CDR3 is built from 12 residues. CDR3 loop: CASRGPGEKLFF. In nucleotides, the CDR3 is TGTGCCAGCAGGGGGCCCGGTGAAAAACTGTTTTTT.

The chain is built from TRBV14 and TRBJ2-7, with 8 bases aligning to TRBD1. The CDR3 is 15 residues long. The junction had 6 bases not matched to a gene; V was cut back by 4 bases and J by 1 base. Germline V gene lookup returns CDR1 SGHDN and CDR2 FVKESK. The CDR3 here is CASSLSGTGSYEQYF. The CDR3 DNA is TGTGCCAGCAGCCTTTCCGGGACAGGATCCTACGAGCAGTACTTC. The whole variable domain, filled in from reference TRBV14 and TRBJ2-7, reads EAGVTQFPSHSVIEKGQTVTLRCDPISGHDNLYWYRRVMGKEIKFLLHFVKESKQDESGMPNNRFLAERTGGTYSTLKVQPAELEDSGVYFCASSLSGTGSYEQYFGPGTRLTVT.

The chain couples TRBV6-1 to TRBJ1-2; 7 nucleotides line up with TRBD1. Germline V gene sequence: CDR1 MNHNS, CDR2 SASEGT. Trimming cost V 2 bases and J 3 bases; bases outside gene matches: 3. The CDR3 extends over 14 amino acids. The CDR3 region has the DNA TGTGCCAGCAGTGAAACCCAGGGGGACTATGGCTACACCTTC. The encoded protein is CASSETQGDYGYTF.

This clone was recorded at least ten times. The chain is built from TRBV6-5 and TRBJ2-7, with D maybe TRBD1 (7 bases). V was cut by 2 bases and J by 2 bases, with 16 bases left in between. The CDR3 is made up of 16 amino acids. Germline values: CDR1 MNHEY, CDR2 SVGAGI. In DNA form, the CDR3 reads TGTGCCAGCAGTTACGCCGCGGGACAGCAAACCTACGAGCAGTACTTC. This codes for CASSYAAGQQTYEQYF.

The chain couples TRBV7-8 to TRBJ2-7; the match to TRBD1 covers 7 bases. CDR3 size: 14 residues. Germline CDR1 SGHVS, CDR2 FQNEAQ. V shed 5 bases, J shed 3 bases, and the junction held 7 bases outside the gene matches. CDR3 nucleotides: TGTGCCAGCAGCCCCGGGACAGCAAACTACGAGCAGTACTTC. Its translation is CASSPGTANYEQYF.

The rearrangement joins TRBV9 to TRBJ2-1; TRBD2 matches at 8 bases. The junction had 8 bases not matched to a gene; V was cut back by 3 bases and J by 6 bases. In germline, CDR1 is SGDLS, CDR2 YYNGEE. The CDR3 loop spans 15 amino acids. CDR3 nucleotide sequence: TGTGCCAGCAGCGCCGGGAGGGCCTCCACCAATGAGCAGTTCTTC. This translates into CASSAGRASTNEQFF. Supplemented by reference TRBV9 and TRBJ2-1, the full variable domain reads DSGVTQTPKHLITATGQRVTLRCSPRSGDLSVYWYQQSLDQGLQFLIQYYNGEERAKGNILERFSAQQFPDLHSELNLSSLELGDSALYFCASSAGRASTNEQFFGPGTRLTVL.

The chain couples TRBV30 to TRBJ1-1; D may be TRBD1 (6 bases). The CDR3 loop spans 13 amino acids. The germline gives CDR1 GTSNPN, CDR2 SVGIG (reference sequence). Trimming shortened V by 3 bases and J by 1 base, and 9 bases separated the two germline ends. The CDR3 DNA reads as TGTGCCTGGAGCTGGACAGCGAACACTGAAGCTTTCTTT. Its translation is CAWSWTANTEAFF.

CDR3 bases: TGTGCCAGCAGCTTGGACGGGACTTACGAGCAGTACTTC. Protein: CASSLDGTYEQYF. The chain carries TRBV5-5 and TRBJ2-7, with D possibly being TRBD2 (6 bases). Trimming cost V 0 bases and J 4 bases, with 8 bases left between them. The CDR3 extends over 13 amino acids. The germline gives CDR1 SGHKS, CDR2 YYEKEE (reference sequence).

The genes are TRBV29-1 and TRBJ2-7, with D perhaps TRBD2 (6 bases). The germline V gene encodes CDR1 SQVTM and CDR2 ANQGSEA. The CDR3 consists of 14 residues. Between the trimmed V and J ends, which lost 6 bases and 3 bases, there was a span of 18 bases. In DNA form, the CDR3 reads TGCAGCGTGGAACGCCCGGGAGTAGACTACGAGCAGTACTTC. It encodes CSVERPGVDYEQYF.

V gene TRBV5-1 combines with J gene TRBJ1-2; D unresolved. The CDR3 has 13 residues. Trimming removed 4 bases from V and 2 bases from J, with 9 bases in between. CDR1 is SGHRS and CDR2 is YFSETQ in the germline V gene. CDR3 sequence (DNA): TGCGCCAGCAGCCAACCGGGAAACTATGGCTACACCTTC. Encoded protein: CASSQPGNYGYTF.

CDR3 protein: CASSPRLGGRERPSNEQFF. CDR3 sequence (DNA): TGTGCCAGCAGCCCCCGACTGGGCGGGAGGGAACGCCCCTCCAATGAGCAGTTCTTC. V is TRBV7-9 and J is TRBJ2-1, with 9 bases lining up with TRBD2. After removal of 5 bases from V and 6 bases from J, the junction contained 20 bases not matched to a gene. The CDR3 loop spans 19 amino acids. Germline values: CDR1 SEHNR, CDR2 FQNEAQ (reference sequence). The full variable domain, its missing parts supplied by reference TRBV7-9 and TRBJ2-1, is DTGVSQNPRHKITKRGQNVTFRCDPISEHNRLYWYRQTLGQGPEFLTYFQNEAQLEKSRLLSDRFSAERPKGSFSTLEIQRTEQGDSAMYLCASSPRLGGRERPSNEQFFGPGTRLTVL.

The chain employs TRBV18 and TRBJ2-1; 12 bases line up with TRBD2. There are 17 residues in the CDR3. Trimming at V came to 4 bases and at J to 4 bases, leaving 8 bases not matched to a gene. Per the germline V gene, CDR1 is KGHSH and CDR2 is LQKENI. The CDR3 region is CASSLRLAGVGYNEQFF. For the CDR3, the DNA is TGTGCCAGCTCACTACGACTAGCGGGAGTAGGGTACAATGAGCAGTTCTTC.

The chain uses TRBV11-3 and TRBJ2-3; 9 nucleotides align to TRBD1. Trimming took 1 base from V and 4 from J; bases not matched to a gene: 0. The length of the CDR3 is 14 residues. CDR1 is SGHNT, CDR2 YENEEA, per germline. CDR3 loop: CASSLGQGADTQYF. CDR3 nucleotide sequence: TGTGCCAGCAGCTTAGGACAGGGGGCAGATACGCAGTATTTT.

The chain is built from TRBV5-8 and TRBJ2-3, with 9 nucleotides matching TRBD2. V trimming: 1 base; J trimming: 2 bases; junction bases outside the gene matches: 8. The germline V gene has CDR1 SGHTS and CDR2 YDEGEE. The CDR3 is 17 residues long. CDR3 nucleotides: TGTGCCAGCAGCTTGTCGATAGCGGGAGCTTCCACAGATACGCAGTATTTT. It codes for CASSLSIAGASTDTQYF. Full variable domain (rest looked up from reference TRBV5-8 and TRBJ2-3): EAGVTQSPTHLIKTRGQQATLRCSPISGHTSVYWYQQALGLGLQFLLWYDEGEERNRGNFPPRFSGRQFPNYSSELNVNALELEDSALYLCASSLSIAGASTDTQYFGPGTRLTVL.

The V and J genes are TRBV6-6 and TRBJ2-7; D is perhaps TRBD1 (6 bases). The length of the CDR3 is 16 residues. Trimming cost V 6 bases and J 2 bases, with 20 bases left between them. The germline gives CDR1 MNHNY, CDR2 SVGAGI (reference sequence). The CDR3 coding sequence is TGTGCCAGCAGCCCTACTGGGGGCGCCCAAGCCTACGAGCAGTACTTC. This encodes CASSPTGGAQAYEQYF.

In this sample, this clone turned up a few times. This chain links TRBV28 with TRBJ1-4, with D perhaps matching TRBD1 (5 bases). The CDR3 covers 13 residues. CDR1 MDHEN and CDR2 SYDVKM come from the germline V gene. V lost 10 bases, J lost 0 bases, and 9 bases lay in between. The CDR3 is CAKGPTTNEKLFF. The CDR3 bases are TGTGCCAAGGGGCCAACAACTAATGAAAAACTGTTTTTT.

This clone was counted a single time. The V call is TRBV2, the J call TRBJ2-7; 10 bases are a match to TRBD2. This CDR3 comprises 16 residues. With 2 bases clipped from V and 5 bases from J, the junction kept 9 bases outside the gene matches. CDR1 SNHLY and CDR2 FYNNEI come from the germline V gene. CDR3 region: CASSERGGGTSDEQYF. The DNA of the CDR3 is TGTGCCAGCAGTGAAAGGGGGGGCGGGACTAGCGACGAGCAGTACTTC. Using reference TRBV2 and TRBJ2-7 for the parts outside the CDR3, the full variable domain is EPEVTQTPSHQVTQMGQEVILRCVPISNHLYFYWYRQILGQKVEFLVSFYNNEISEKSEIFDDQFSVERPDGSNFTLKIRSTKLEDSAMYFCASSERGGGTSDEQYFGPGTRLTVT.

This clone was counted a single time. The V call is TRBV6-5, the J call TRBJ1-4, with 7 bases that match TRBD1. The CDR3 length is 15 residues. J was trimmed by 0 bases and V by 6 bases; bases with no gene match: 4. Germline values: CDR1 MNHEY, CDR2 SVGAGI. The CDR3 bases are TGTGCCAGCAGGGACAGGCTCACAACTAATGAAAAACTGTTTTTT. Translated, it gives CASRDRLTTNEKLFF.